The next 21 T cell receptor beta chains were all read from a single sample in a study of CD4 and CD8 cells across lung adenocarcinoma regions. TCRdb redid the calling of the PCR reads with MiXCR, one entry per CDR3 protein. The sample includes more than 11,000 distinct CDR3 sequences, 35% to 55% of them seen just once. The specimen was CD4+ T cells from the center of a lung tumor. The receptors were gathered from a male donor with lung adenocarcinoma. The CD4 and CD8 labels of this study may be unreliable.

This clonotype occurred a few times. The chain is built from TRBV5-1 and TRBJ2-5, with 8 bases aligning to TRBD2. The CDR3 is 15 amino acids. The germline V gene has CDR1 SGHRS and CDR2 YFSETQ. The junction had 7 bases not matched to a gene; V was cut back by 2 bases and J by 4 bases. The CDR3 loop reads CASSFTSGVGETQYF. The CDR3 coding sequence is TGCGCCAGCAGCTTTACTAGCGGCGTCGGAGAGACCCAGTACTTC.

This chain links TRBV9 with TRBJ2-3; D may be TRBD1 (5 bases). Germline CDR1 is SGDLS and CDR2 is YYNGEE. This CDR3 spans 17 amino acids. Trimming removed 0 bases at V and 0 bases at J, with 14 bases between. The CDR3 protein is CASSVEGHSFSTDTQYF. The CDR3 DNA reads TGTGCCAGCAGCGTAGAAGGACACTCATTTAGCACAGATACGCAGTATTTT.

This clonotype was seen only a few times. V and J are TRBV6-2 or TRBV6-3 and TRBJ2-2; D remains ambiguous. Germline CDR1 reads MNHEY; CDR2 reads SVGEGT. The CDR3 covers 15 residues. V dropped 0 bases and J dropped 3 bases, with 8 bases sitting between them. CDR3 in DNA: TGTGCCAGCAGTTACTCGTCTAGATACACCGGGGAGCTGTTTTTT. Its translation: CASSYSSRYTGELFF.

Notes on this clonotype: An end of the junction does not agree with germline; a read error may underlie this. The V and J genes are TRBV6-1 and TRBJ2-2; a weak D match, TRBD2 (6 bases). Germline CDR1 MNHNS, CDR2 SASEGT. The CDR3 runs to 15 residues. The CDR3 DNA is TGTGCCAGGGGACTCCAGTCCGTAATTCCCGGGGCGCTGTTTTTT. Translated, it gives CARGLQSVIPGALFF.

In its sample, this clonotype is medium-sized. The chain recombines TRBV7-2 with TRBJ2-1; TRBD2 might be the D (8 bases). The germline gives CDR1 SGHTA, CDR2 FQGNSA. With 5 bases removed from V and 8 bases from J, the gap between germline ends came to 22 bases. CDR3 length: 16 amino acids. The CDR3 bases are TGTGCCAGCAGCCTCCGTATGACGGGAGGGGGCGATGAGCAGTTCTTC. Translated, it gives CASSLRMTGGGDEQFF. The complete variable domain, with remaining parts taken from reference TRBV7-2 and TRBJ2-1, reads GAGVSQSPSNKVTEKGKDVELRCDPISGHTALYWYRQSLGQGLEFLIYFQGNSAPDKSGLPSDRFSAERTGGSVSTLTIQRTQQEDSAVYLCASSLRMTGGGDEQFFGPGTRLTVL.

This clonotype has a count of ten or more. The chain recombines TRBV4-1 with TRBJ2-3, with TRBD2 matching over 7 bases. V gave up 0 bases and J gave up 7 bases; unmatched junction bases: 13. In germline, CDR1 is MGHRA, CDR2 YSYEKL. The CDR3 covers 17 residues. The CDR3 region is CASSQDEGGVGGNTQYF. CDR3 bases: TGCGCCAGCAGCCAAGATGAAGGAGGGGTGGGAGGGAATACGCAGTATTTT.

The DNA for the CDR3 is TGTGCCAGCAGTTTTGACTACCAAGAGACCCAGTTCTTC. The encoded protein is CASSFDYQETQFF. The rearrangement joins TRBV12-3 or TRBV12-4 to TRBJ2-1; possibly TRBD2 for D (5 bases). This CDR3 region has 13 residues. Deletions cut 3 bases from V and 13 bases from J, with 16 bases between.

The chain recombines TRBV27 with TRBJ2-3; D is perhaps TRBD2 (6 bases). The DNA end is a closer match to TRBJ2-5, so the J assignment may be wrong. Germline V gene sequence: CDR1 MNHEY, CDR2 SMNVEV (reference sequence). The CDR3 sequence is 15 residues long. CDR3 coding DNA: TGTGCCGGGGGGACCGGGGTTCGAGACCCAGATACCCAGTACTTC. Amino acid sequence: CAGGTGVRDPDTQYF.

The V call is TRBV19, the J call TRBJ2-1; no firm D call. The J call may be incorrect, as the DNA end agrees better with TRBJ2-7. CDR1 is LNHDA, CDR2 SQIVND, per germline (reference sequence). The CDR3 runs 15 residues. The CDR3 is CASSMAALGTYEQYF. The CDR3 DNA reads TGTGCCAGTAGTATGGCGGCATTAGGGACCTACGAGCAGTACTTC.

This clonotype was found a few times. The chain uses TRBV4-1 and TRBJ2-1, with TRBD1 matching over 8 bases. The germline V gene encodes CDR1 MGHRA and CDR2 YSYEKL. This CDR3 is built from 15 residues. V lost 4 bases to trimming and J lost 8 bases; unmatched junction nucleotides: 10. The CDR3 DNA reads TGCGCCAGCAGCCCAACCCCGGGACAGGAGGATGAGCAGTTCTTC. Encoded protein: CASSPTPGQEDEQFF.

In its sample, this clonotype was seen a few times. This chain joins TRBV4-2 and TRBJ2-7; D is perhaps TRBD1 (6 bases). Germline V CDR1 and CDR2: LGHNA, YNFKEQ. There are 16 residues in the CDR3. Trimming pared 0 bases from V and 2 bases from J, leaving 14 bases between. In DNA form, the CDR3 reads TGTGCCAGCAGCCAAGATCATGGGGACAACACCTACGAGCAGTACTTC. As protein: CASSQDHGDNTYEQYF.

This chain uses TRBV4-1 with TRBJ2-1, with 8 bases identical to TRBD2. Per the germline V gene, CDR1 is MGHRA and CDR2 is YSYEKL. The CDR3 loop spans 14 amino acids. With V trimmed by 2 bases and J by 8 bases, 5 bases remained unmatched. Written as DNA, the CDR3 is TGCGCCAGCAGCCAACGACCGACTAGCGATGAGCAGTTCTTC. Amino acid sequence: CASSQRPTSDEQFF.

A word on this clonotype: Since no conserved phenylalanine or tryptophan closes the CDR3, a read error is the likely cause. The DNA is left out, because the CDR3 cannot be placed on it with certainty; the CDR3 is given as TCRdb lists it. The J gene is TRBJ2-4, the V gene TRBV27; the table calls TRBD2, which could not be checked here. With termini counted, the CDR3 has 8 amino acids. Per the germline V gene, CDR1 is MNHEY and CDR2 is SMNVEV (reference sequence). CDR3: CASIAGGP.

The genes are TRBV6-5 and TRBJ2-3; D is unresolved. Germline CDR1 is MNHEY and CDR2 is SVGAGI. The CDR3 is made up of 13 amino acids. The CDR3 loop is CGSSYFPPEAQYF. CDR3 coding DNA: TGTGGAAGCAGTTACTTCCCCCCAGAGGCGCAGTATTTT.

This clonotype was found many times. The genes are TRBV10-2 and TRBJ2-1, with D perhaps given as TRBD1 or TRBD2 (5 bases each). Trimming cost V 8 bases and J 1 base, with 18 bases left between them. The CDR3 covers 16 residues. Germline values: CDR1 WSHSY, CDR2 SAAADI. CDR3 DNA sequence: TGCGCCAGCCGAGGGCCAGGGACCAAGTCCTACAATGAGCAGTTCTTC. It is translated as CASRGPGTKSYNEQFF.

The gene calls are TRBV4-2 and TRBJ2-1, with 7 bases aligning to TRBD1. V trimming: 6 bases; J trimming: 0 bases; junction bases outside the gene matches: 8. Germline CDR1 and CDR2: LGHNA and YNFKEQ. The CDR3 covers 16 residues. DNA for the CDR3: TGTGCCAGCAGACCCCACCGGGACAGCTCCTACAATGAGCAGTTCTTC. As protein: CASRPHRDSSYNEQFF.

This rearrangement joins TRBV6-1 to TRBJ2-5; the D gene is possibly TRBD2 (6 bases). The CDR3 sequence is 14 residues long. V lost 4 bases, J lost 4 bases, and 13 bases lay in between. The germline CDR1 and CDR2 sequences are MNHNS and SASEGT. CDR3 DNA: TGTGCCAGCAGTGGGGGCGGGGAAGGAGAGACCCAGTACTTC. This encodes CASSGGGEGETQYF.

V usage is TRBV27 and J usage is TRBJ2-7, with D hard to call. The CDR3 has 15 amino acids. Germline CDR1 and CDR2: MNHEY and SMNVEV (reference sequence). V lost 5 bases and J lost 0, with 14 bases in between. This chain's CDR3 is CASSLDGEGSYEQYF. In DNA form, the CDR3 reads TGTGCCAGCAGTCTCGACGGCGAAGGCTCCTACGAGCAGTACTTC.

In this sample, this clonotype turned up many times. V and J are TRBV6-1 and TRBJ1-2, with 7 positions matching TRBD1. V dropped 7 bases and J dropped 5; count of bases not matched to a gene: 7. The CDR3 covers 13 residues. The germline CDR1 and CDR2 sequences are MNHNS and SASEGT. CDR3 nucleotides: TGTGCCAGCACTGACAGGGTGGAGTATGGCTACACCTTC. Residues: CASTDRVEYGYTF.

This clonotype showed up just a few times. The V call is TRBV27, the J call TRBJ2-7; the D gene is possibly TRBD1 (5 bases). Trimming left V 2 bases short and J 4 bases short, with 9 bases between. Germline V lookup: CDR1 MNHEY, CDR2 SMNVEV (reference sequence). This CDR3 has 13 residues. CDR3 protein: CASSLRTLYEQYF. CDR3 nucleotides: TGTGCCAGCAGTTTAAGGACACTTTACGAGCAGTACTTC.

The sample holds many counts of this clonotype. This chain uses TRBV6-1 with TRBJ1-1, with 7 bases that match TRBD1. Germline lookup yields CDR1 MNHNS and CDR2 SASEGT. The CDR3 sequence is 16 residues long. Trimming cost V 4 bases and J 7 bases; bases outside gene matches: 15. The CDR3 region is CASSARTGGVGSEAFF. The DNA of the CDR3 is TGTGCCAGCAGTGCCCGGACAGGAGGGGTTGGGAGTGAAGCTTTCTTT.